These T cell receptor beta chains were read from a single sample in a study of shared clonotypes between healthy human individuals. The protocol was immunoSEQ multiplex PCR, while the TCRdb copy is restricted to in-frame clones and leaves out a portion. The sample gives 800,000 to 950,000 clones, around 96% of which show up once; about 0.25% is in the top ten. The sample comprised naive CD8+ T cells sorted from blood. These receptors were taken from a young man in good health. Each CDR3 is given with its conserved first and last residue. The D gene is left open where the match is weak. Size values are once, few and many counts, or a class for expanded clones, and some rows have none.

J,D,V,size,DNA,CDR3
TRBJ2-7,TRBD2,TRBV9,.,TGTGCCAGCAGCGCGTCAGCGGGAGGCACCTACGAGCAGTACTTC,CASSASAGGTYEQYF
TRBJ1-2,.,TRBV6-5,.,TGTGCCAGCAGTTACGGGTCCCCCGAAATCGACTATGGCTACACCTTC,CASSYGSPEIDYGYTF
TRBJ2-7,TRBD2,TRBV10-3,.,TGTGCCATCAGTACGGCCGGGACTAGCGGGGGGCCCTACGAGCAGTACTTC,CAISTAGTSGGPYEQYF
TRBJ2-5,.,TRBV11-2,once,TGTGCCAGCAGCTTAGAAAATTGGAAAGAGACCCAGTACTTC,CASSLENWKETQYF
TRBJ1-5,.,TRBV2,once,TGTGCCAGCAGAAGACAGCGCCAGATGGAGAATCAGCCCCAGCATTTT,CASRRQRQMENQPQHF
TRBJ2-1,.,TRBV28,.,TGTGCCAGCCGGGACGCCTACAATGAGCAGTTCTTC,CASRDAYNEQFF
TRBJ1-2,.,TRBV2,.,TGTGCCAGCCGCTCTTCGGGGAACCACTATGGCTACACCTTC,CASRSSGNHYGYTF
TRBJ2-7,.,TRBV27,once,TGTGCCAGCGGAACCTCATACTACGAGCAGTACTTC,CASGTSYYEQYF
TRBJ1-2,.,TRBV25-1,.,TGTGCCAGCAGTGGAAGTGGGGCCCACTATGGCTACACCTTC,CASSGSGAHYGYTF
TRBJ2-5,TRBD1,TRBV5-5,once,TGTGCCAGCAGCCCCCCGGACAGGGGACAAGAGACCCAGTACTTC,CASSPPDRGQETQYF